This is a list of T cell receptor beta chains from one sample in a study of blood T cell repertoires in COVID-19. Here immunoSEQ multiplex PCR was the method, and the copy in TCRdb shows in-frame clones only, minus some. The profile shows around 64,000 clones, 79% of them singletons. The sequenced material came from peripheral blood. Receptors were obtained from a man aged 55 to 70 with acute or convalescent COVID-19. The CDR3 runs from the conserved cysteine through the conserved F or W. Fields, in order: clone size, D gene, V gene, CDR3 length, J gene, CDR3 DNA, CDR3 protein. D genes are given only for firm matches. A row's size may be missing; if present it is once, few, many or a size class.

size: .
D: TRBD1
V: TRBV7-3
length: 14
J: TRBJ2-2
DNA: TGTGCCAGCAGCAGCGGGACAGGGGACCGGGAGCTGTTTTTT
CDR3: CASSSGTGDRELFF

size: .
D: TRBD1
V: TRBV6-6
length: 13
J: TRBJ1-1
DNA: TGTGCCAGCAGTTACCGGGACAGATGGGATGCTTTCTTT
CDR3: CASSYRDRWDAFF

size: medium-sized
D: TRBD2
V: TRBV2
length: 15
J: TRBJ2-5
DNA: TGTGCCAGCAAGTTTCCAGCGGGAGGGGGAGAGACCCAGTACTTC
CDR3: CASKFPAGGGETQYF

size: few
D: .
V: TRBV19
length: 14
J: TRBJ1-3
DNA: TGTGCCAGTAGTATAAATATCGCTGGAAACACCATATATTTT
CDR3: CASSINIAGNTIYF

size: .
D: TRBD1
V: TRBV5-1
length: 14
J: TRBJ1-1
DNA: TGCGCCAGCAGCCCTTTCGGACAGGGGACTGAAGCTTTCTTT
CDR3: CASSPFGQGTEAFF

size: .
D: TRBD1
V: TRBV28
length: 14
J: TRBJ1-1
DNA: TGTGCCAGCAGTCGATGGACAGGGAACACTGAAGCTTTCTTT
CDR3: CASSRWTGNTEAFF

size: .
D: .
V: TRBV7-8
length: 15
J: TRBJ2-2
DNA: TGTGCCAGCAGCGTCCGGGGTGCGGCCACCGGGGAGCTGTTTTTT
CDR3: CASSVRGAATGELFF

size: .
D: .
V: TRBV2
length: 15
J: TRBJ2-7
DNA: TGTGCCAGCAGTGAAAGCTTTGGACAGAGCTACGAGCAGTACTTC
CDR3: CASSESFGQSYEQYF

size: .
D: TRBD2
V: TRBV19
length: 15
J: TRBJ2-7
DNA: TGTGCCAGTAGTATAGGTGGCGGGAGCCGGTACGAGCAGTACTTC
CDR3: CASSIGGGSRYEQYF

size: .
D: TRBD1
V: TRBV7-8
length: 14
J: TRBJ2-4
DNA: TGTGCCAGCAGCTTAGACAGGGGGAATGACATTCAGTACTTC
CDR3: CASSLDRGNDIQYF

size: few
D: TRBD1
V: TRBV28
length: 15
J: TRBJ2-7
DNA: TGTGCCAGCAGTACTCCGGGACAGGCGGGCTACGAGCAGTACTTC
CDR3: CASSTPGQAGYEQYF

size: .
D: TRBD2
V: TRBV7-3
length: 17
J: TRBJ2-7
DNA: TGTGCCAGCAGCTATACGGGAGGGGGTAGCGGCCCCTACGAGCAGTACTTC
CDR3: CASSYTGGGSGPYEQYF

size: .
D: .
V: TRBV29-1
length: 12
J: TRBJ2-1
DNA: TGCAGCGTTGAAAGGGGCTCCGGAGTCCAATTCTTC
CDR3: CSVERGSGVQFF

size: .
D: TRBD1
V: TRBV14
length: 16
J: TRBJ2-7
DNA: TGTGCCAGCAGCCCAATCGACAGGGCACTAACCTACGAGCAGTACTTC
CDR3: CASSPIDRALTYEQYF

size: .
D: TRBD2
V: TRBV28
length: 16
J: TRBJ2-1
DNA: TGTGCCAGCAGTTCGGGGACTAGCGGGAGGGTACGGGAGCAGTTCTTC
CDR3: CASSSGTSGRVREQFF

size: .
D: .
V: TRBV28
length: 14
J: TRBJ1-5
DNA: TGTGCCAGCAGTCTACGAGGGCGCAATCAGCCCCAGCATTTT
CDR3: CASSLRGRNQPQHF

size: once
D: TRBD1
V: TRBV6-5
length: 13
J: TRBJ1-1
DNA: TGTGCCAGCCTTGGACAGGGGTACTTGGGCGCTTTCTTT
CDR3: CASLGQGYLGAFF

size: .
D: .
V: TRBV5-1
length: 15
J: TRBJ1-6
DNA: TGCGCCAGCAGCTTGGAGGGCCGGGGAGGTTCACCCCTCCACTTT
CDR3: CASSLEGRGGSPLHF

size: many
D: TRBD1
V: TRBV7-2
length: 16
J: TRBJ2-1
DNA: TGTGCCAGCAGCTTCTTGGGACAGGGCTCCTACAATGAGCAGTTCTTC
CDR3: CASSFLGQGSYNEQFF

size: .
D: .
V: TRBV11-2
length: 14
J: TRBJ2-1
DNA: TGTGCCAGCAGCTTCTATGGGCCCTACAATGAGCAGTTCTTC
CDR3: CASSFYGPYNEQFF

size: .
D: .
V: TRBV18
length: 13
J: TRBJ1-2
DNA: TGTGCCAGCTCACCGAGACAGAGCCTTGGCTACACCTTC
CDR3: CASSPRQSLGYTF

size: few
D: TRBD1
V: TRBV29-1
length: 14
J: TRBJ2-7
DNA: TGCAGCGTGGCCGGACGGACAGGAGAAATCGAGCAGTACTTC
CDR3: CSVAGRTGEIEQYF

size: .
D: .
V: TRBV28
length: 16
J: TRBJ2-7
DNA: TGTGCCAGCAGTACTCGAACCGGACTGTCTCCCTACGAGCAGTACTTC
CDR3: CASSTRTGLSPYEQYF

size: .
D: .
V: TRBV3-1/TRBV3-2
length: 13
J: TRBJ1-5
DNA: TGTGCCAGCAGCCAAGACACAAATCAGCCCCAGCATTTT
CDR3: CASSQDTNQPQHF

size: once
D: TRBD2
V: TRBV7-8
length: 16
J: TRBJ2-2
DNA: TGTGCCAGCATCCCGGTCCGGACTAGGCGAGCCGGGGAGCTGTTTTTT
CDR3: CASIPVRTRRAGELFF

size: .
D: TRBD1
V: TRBV10-3
length: 14
J: TRBJ1-1
DNA: TGTGCCATCGTAGCCGGGACAGGGAACACTGAAGCTTTCTTT
CDR3: CAIVAGTGNTEAFF

size: .
D: .
V: TRBV6-2/TRBV6-3
length: 15
J: TRBJ1-2
DNA: TGTGCCAGCAGTTATTCCGGACGGGGGACCTATGGCTACACCTTC
CDR3: CASSYSGRGTYGYTF

size: .
D: TRBD2
V: TRBV5-6
length: 15
J: TRBJ2-7
DNA: TGTGCCAGCAGCTTGGGGGGGGCTAGCGGGAGTTCCCACTCCTTC
CDR3: CASSLGGASGSSHSF

size: few
D: .
V: TRBV27
length: 12
J: TRBJ2-7
DNA: TGTGCCAGCAGTTTAGGCGGTTACGAGCAGTACTTC
CDR3: CASSLGGYEQYF

size: .
D: TRBD1
V: TRBV2
length: 15
J: TRBJ1-5
DNA: TGTGCCAGCAGCTACGGACAGGGCCGCAATCAGCCCCAGCATTTT
CDR3: CASSYGQGRNQPQHF

size: .
D: .
V: TRBV15
length: 15
J: TRBJ1-4
DNA: TGTGCCACCAGCAGTTCACCGGGTCTTAATGAAAAACTGTTTTTT
CDR3: CATSSSPGLNEKLFF

size: .
D: .
V: TRBV7-3
length: 15
J: TRBJ1-6
DNA: TGTGCCAGCAGCCCCGAGGGAGGGGATAATTCACCCCTCCACTTT
CDR3: CASSPEGGDNSPLHF

size: .
D: TRBD2
V: TRBV19
length: 17
J: TRBJ2-1
DNA: TGTGCCAGTAGTATTAGAAGCAGCGGGAGGTCATACAATGAGCAGTTCTTC
CDR3: CASSIRSSGRSYNEQFF

size: few
D: .
V: TRBV3-1/TRBV3-2
length: 15
J: TRBJ1-4
DNA: TGTGCCAGCAGCCAAGATGGGCGGGGGGCCGCAGGACTGTTTTTT
CDR3: CASSQDGRGAAGLFF

size: .
D: .
V: TRBV21-1
length: 16
J: TRBJ1-1
DNA: TGTGCCAGCAGCAATCAAACGACGAAACAGGGGCCCGAAGCTTTCTTT
CDR3: CASSNQTTKQGPEAFF

size: .
D: .
V: TRBV2
length: 15
J: TRBJ2-1
DNA: TGTGCCAGCAGTGAGGGGGCAGGGGCCTACAATGAGCAGTTCTTC
CDR3: CASSEGAGAYNEQFF

size: few
D: TRBD1
V: TRBV7-2
length: 17
J: TRBJ1-6
DNA: TGTGCCAGCAGCTTAGCGCGGCAGGGGGGATTTAATTCACCCCTCCACTTT
CDR3: CASSLARQGGFNSPLHF

size: .
D: TRBD1
V: TRBV20-1
length: 11
J: TRBJ2-7
DNA: TGCGGCGGGACAGGGGTAAACGAGCAGTACTTC
CDR3: CGGTGVNEQYF

size: .
D: TRBD2
V: TRBV28
length: 14
J: TRBJ2-1
DNA: TGTGCCAGCAGTCTAGCGGGAGGGCCGAATGAGCAGTTCTTC
CDR3: CASSLAGGPNEQFF

size: few
D: .
V: TRBV28
length: 13
J: TRBJ1-2
DNA: TGTGCCAGCAGTTTAGGGGGGGGCTATGGCTACACCTTC
CDR3: CASSLGGGYGYTF